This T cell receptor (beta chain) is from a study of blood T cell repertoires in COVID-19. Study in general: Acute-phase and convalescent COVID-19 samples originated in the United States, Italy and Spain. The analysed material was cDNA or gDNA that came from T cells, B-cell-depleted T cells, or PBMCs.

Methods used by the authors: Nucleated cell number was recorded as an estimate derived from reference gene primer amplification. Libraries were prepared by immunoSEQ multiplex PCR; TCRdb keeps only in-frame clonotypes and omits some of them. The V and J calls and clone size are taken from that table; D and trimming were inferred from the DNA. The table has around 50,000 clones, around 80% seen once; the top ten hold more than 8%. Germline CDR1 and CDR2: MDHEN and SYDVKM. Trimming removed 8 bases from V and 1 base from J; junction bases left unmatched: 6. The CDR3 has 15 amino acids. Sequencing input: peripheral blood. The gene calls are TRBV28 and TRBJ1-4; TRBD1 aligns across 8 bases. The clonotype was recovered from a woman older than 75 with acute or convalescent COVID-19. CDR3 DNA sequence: TGTGCCAGCCTTACAGGGGGGGGAACTAATGAAAAACTGTTTTTT. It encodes CASLTGGGTNEKLFF.